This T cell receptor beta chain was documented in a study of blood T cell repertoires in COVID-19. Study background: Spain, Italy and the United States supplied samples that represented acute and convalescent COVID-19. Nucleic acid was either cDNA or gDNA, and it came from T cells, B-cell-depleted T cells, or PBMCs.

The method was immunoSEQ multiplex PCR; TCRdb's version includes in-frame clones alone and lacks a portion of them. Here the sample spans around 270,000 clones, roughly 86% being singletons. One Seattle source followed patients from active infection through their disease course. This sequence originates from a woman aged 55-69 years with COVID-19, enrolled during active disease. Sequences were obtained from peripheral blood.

CDR3 in DNA: TGTGCCAGCACCCAAAACACCTACGAGCAGTACTTC. Translated: CASTQNTYEQYF. The V and J genes are TRBV7-9 and TRBJ2-7; D call uncertain. The V gene's germline CDR1 is SEHNR and CDR2 FQNEAQ (reference sequence). V lost 7 bases and J lost 2, with 9 bases in between. The CDR3 has 12 amino acids.